The 26 T cell receptor beta chains below all came from one sample that was sequenced in a study of T cell clones after liver transplantation. TCRdb keeps only in-frame clones here, not all; method: immunoSEQ multiplex PCR. Of tens of thousands of clones listed, roughly nine tenths were seen once; the top ten hold over 13%. Here the sequenced sample was CD8+ T cells from blood, taken 12 months after liver transplant. The source of these receptors is a human patient who received a liver transplant. Some of the T cells may derive from the graft donor.

J is TRBJ2-7 and V is TRBV28, with D tentatively TRBD1 (5 bases). Trimming cost V 3 bases and J 6 bases, with 18 bases left between them. This CDR3 region has 15 residues. The germline CDR1 and CDR2 sequences are MDHEN and SYDVKM. CDR3 DNA sequence: TGTGCCAGCAGTTTGTTCGCAGGGTCTCATTCCGAGCAGTACTTC. Translating gives CASSLFAGSHSEQYF.

This clone showed up just a few times. The chain couples TRBV15 to TRBJ2-2; maybe TRBD2 (6 bases). This CDR3 has 15 residues. V lost 0 bases and J lost 3, with 8 bases in between. Germline loops: CDR1 LNHNV, CDR2 YYDKDF (reference sequence). CDR3 residues: CATSRERGDTGELFF. The DNA of the CDR3 is TGTGCCACCAGCAGAGAGCGGGGAGACACCGGGGAGCTGTTTTTT. Supplemented by reference TRBV15 and TRBJ2-2, the full variable domain reads DAMVIQNPRYQVTQFGKPVTLSCSQTLNHNVMYWYQQKSSQAPKLLFHYYDKDFNNEADTPDNFQSRRPNTSFCFLDIRSPGLGDTAMYLCATSRERGDTGELFFGEGSRLTVL.

The chain joins TRBV29-1 to TRBJ1-2, with D perhaps matching TRBD1 (5 bases). CDR1 and CDR2 from the germline V gene are SQVTM and ANQGSEA. This CDR3 spans 12 amino acids. V lost 4 bases to trimming and J lost 4 bases, with 10 bases between them. Here the CDR3 reads CSVADGGYGYTF. Written as DNA, the CDR3 is TGCAGCGTTGCTGACGGGGGCTATGGCTACACCTTC.

V gene TRBV15 combines with J gene TRBJ1-5; 8 bases agree with TRBD1. CDR1 and CDR2 from the germline V gene are LNHNV and YYDKDF (reference sequence). CDR3 length equals 18 residues. V shed 2 bases and J 1 base; nucleotides not matched to a gene: 10. The CDR3: CATSRPGQGEGSNQPQHF. The DNA for the CDR3 is TGTGCCACCAGCAGACCCGGACAGGGAGAGGGGAGCAATCAGCCCCAGCATTTT.

This clone is medium-sized by share. This chain joins TRBV7-9 and TRBJ1-2; the match to TRBD1 covers 7 bases. This CDR3 region has 16 residues. The junction had 16 bases not matched to a gene; V was cut back by 6 bases and J by 6 bases. In germline, CDR1 is SEHNR, CDR2 FQNEAQ (reference sequence). The CDR3 coding sequence is TGTGCCAGCAGATCCCCCGAGACAGGGAATAAAGATGGCTACACCTTC. Translated: CASRSPETGNKDGYTF.

The chain joins TRBV28 to TRBJ1-3, with no clear D. Trimming left V 8 bases short and J 3 bases short, with 14 bases between. This CDR3 has 14 amino acids. CDR1 is MDHEN and CDR2 is SYDVKM in the germline V gene. CDR3 sequence (DNA): TGTGCCAGCCGATCCCCGGGGATTGGAAACACCATATATTTT. Translated, it gives CASRSPGIGNTIYF. The complete variable domain, with remaining parts taken from reference TRBV28 and TRBJ1-3, reads DVKVTQSSRYLVKRTGEKVFLECVQDMDHENMFWYRQDPGLGLRLIYFSYDVKMKEKGDIPEGYSVSREKKERFSLILESASTNQTSMYLCASRSPGIGNTIYFGEGSWLTVV.

The chain has TRBV4-2 and TRBJ2-7, with 11 bases matching TRBD2. After removal of 0 bases from V and 6 bases from J, the junction contained 10 bases not matched to a gene. Looked up from germline, CDR1 is LGHNA and CDR2 is YNFKEQ. The CDR3 length is 17 residues. CDR3: CASSQERGASGRSEQYF. The DNA for the CDR3 is TGTGCCAGCAGCCAAGAAAGAGGGGCTAGCGGGAGGTCCGAGCAGTACTTC.

The chain couples TRBV6-1 to TRBJ2-7; D unresolved. Per the germline V gene, CDR1 is MNHNS and CDR2 is SASEGT. The CDR3 covers 16 residues. V lost 3 bases and J 0 bases, leaving 15 bases between the germline ends. The DNA for the CDR3 is TGTGCCAGCAGTGAGTTAGGCCATGGCGGCTCCTACGAGCAGTACTTC. It yields the protein CASSELGHGGSYEQYF.

The chain's CDR3 is CASRGGGWGEQYF. In DNA form, the CDR3 reads TGTGCCAGCCGAGGCGGGGGTTGGGGCGAGCAGTACTTC. The V gene is TRBV6-1, the J gene TRBJ2-7; TRBD2 matches 7 bases. There are 13 residues in the CDR3. The junction had 10 bases not matched to a gene; V was cut back by 8 bases and J by 6 bases. Germline CDR1 MNHNS, CDR2 SASEGT.

The rearrangement joins TRBV13 to TRBJ2-7, with TRBD1 as a possible D gene (6 bases). Trimming took off 1 base at V and 2 bases at J, with 12 bases between the two ends. Germline CDR1 and CDR2: PRHDT and FYEKMQ (reference sequence). The CDR3 consists of 15 residues. DNA for the CDR3: TGTGCCAGCAGCTTAGATCCAGGGGTGACCTACGAGCAGTACTTC. It yields the protein CASSLDPGVTYEQYF. Combining the CDR3 with reference TRBV13 and TRBJ2-7 gives the whole variable domain AAGVIQSPRHLIKEKRETATLKCYPIPRHDTVYWYQQGPGQDPQFLISFYEKMQSDKGSIPDRFSAQQFSDYHSELNMSSLELGDSALYFCASSLDPGVTYEQYFGPGTRLTVT.

The chain uses TRBV9 and TRBJ2-1; 10 nucleotides agree with TRBD2. Germline V lookup: CDR1 SGDLS, CDR2 YYNGEE. Unmatched junction bases numbered 4, after V lost 0 bases and J lost 4 bases. The CDR3 runs 16 residues. CDR3 sequence reads: CASSVEPSGSYNEQFF. DNA of the CDR3: TGTGCCAGCAGCGTAGAGCCTAGCGGGAGTTACAATGAGCAGTTCTTC.

This chain uses TRBV28 with TRBJ2-7, with TRBD1 identical over 9 bases. Unmatched junction bases numbered 7, after V lost 4 bases and J lost 3 bases. Germline values: CDR1 MDHEN, CDR2 SYDVKM. The CDR3 totals 15 residues. The CDR3 sequence is CASSSGTGMGYEQYF. CDR3 nucleotides: TGTGCCAGCAGTTCGGGGACAGGGATGGGCTACGAGCAGTACTTC.

The chain is built from TRBV11-2 and TRBJ2-5, with D perhaps assigned TRBD1 or TRBD2 (6 bases each). Trimming pared 4 bases from V and 2 bases from J, leaving 14 bases between. CDR3 size: 15 residues. Germline lookup yields CDR1 SGHAT and CDR2 FQNNGV. The CDR3 DNA reads as TGTGCCAGCAGCTGGCTCGGGGGCAAACAAGAGACCCAGTACTTC. Its protein is CASSWLGGKQETQYF. Full variable domain (outside the CDR3, taken from reference TRBV11-2 and TRBJ2-5): EAGVAQSPRYKIIEKRQSVAFWCNPISGHATLYWYQQILGQGPKLLIQFQNNGVVDDSQLPKDRFSAERLKGVDSTLKIQPAKLEDSAVYLCASSWLGGKQETQYFGPGTRLLVL.

The rearrangement joins TRBV7-8 to TRBJ2-1; no clear D gene. Germline values: CDR1 SGHVS, CDR2 FQNEAQ. Trimming shortened V by 5 bases and J by 3 bases, and 11 bases separated the two germline ends. The CDR3 has 14 amino acids. The CDR3 reads CASSPHVNYNEQFF. DNA of the CDR3: TGTGCCAGCAGCCCCCACGTTAACTACAATGAGCAGTTCTTC.

This clone was seen more than once but under ten times. The chain uses TRBV5-6 and TRBJ2-7; a possible D gene is TRBD1 (6 bases). The CDR3 has 14 amino acids. From germline, CDR1 is SGHDT and CDR2 YYEEEE. With 5 bases removed from V and 0 bases from J, the gap between germline ends came to 12 bases. CDR3 region: CASRPWGRSYEQYF. As DNA, the CDR3 is TGTGCCAGCAGGCCCTGGGGGCGCTCCTACGAGCAGTACTTC.

The rearrangement joins TRBV6-1 to TRBJ2-1; TRBD2 aligns across 7 bases. V lost 2 bases to trimming and J lost 4 bases; unmatched junction nucleotides: 8. Germline V gene lookup returns CDR1 MNHNS and CDR2 SASEGT. The length of the CDR3 is 16 residues. The CDR3 DNA reads as TGTGCCAGCAGTGAACCCTTAGCGGGTGCGTACAATGAGCAGTTCTTC. Its protein product is CASSEPLAGAYNEQFF.

This chain connects TRBV2 to TRBJ2-3, with 9 bases that match TRBD2. Germline V gene lookup returns CDR1 SNHLY and CDR2 FYNNEI. CDR3 length: 15 residues. The V gene end was trimmed by 6 bases and the J gene end by 4 bases; junction bases not matched to a gene: 8. The CDR3, as DNA: TGTGCCAGCAGAGCGGGACTAGCATTCCCAGATACGCAGTATTTT. This translates into CASRAGLAFPDTQYF. The complete variable domain, with remaining parts taken from reference TRBV2 and TRBJ2-3, reads EPEVTQTPSHQVTQMGQEVILRCVPISNHLYFYWYRQILGQKVEFLVSFYNNEISEKSEIFDDQFSVERPDGSNFTLKIRSTKLEDSAMYFCASRAGLAFPDTQYFGPGTRLTVL.

CDR3 amino acids: CASSLVVGGPYNEQFF. DNA for the CDR3: TGTGCCAGCAGCTTGGTGGTGGGAGGGCCCTACAATGAGCAGTTCTTC. This chain joins TRBV5-4 and TRBJ2-1; 7 positions match TRBD2. Germline-derived CDR1 and CDR2 are SGHNT and YYREEE (reference sequence). The V and J ends lost 0 bases and 2 bases, in that order; junction bases with no gene match: 5. There are 16 residues in the CDR3. Looking up the rest from reference TRBV5-4 and TRBJ2-1 gives the full variable domain: ETGVTQSPTHLIKTRGQQVTLRCSSQSGHNTVSWYQQALGQGPQFIFQYYREEENGRGNFPPRFSGLQFPNYSSELNVNALELDDSALYLCASSLVVGGPYNEQFFGPGTRLTVL.

The chain recombines TRBV28 with TRBJ2-7; D possibly matches TRBD1 or TRBD2 (5 bases each). The V gene lost 4 bases and the J gene lost 2 bases, with 18 bases spanning the gap. This CDR3 is 16 amino acids long. Germline V lookup: CDR1 MDHEN, CDR2 SYDVKM. CDR3 sequence reads: CASSYNRDPSPYEQYF. CDR3 DNA sequence: TGTGCCAGCAGTTATAACCGGGACCCAAGTCCCTACGAGCAGTACTTC.

The chain links TRBV6-5 to TRBJ2-5; D ambiguous. Deletions cut 0 bases from V and 2 bases from J, with 4 bases between. This CDR3 spans 13 amino acids. The germline V gene encodes CDR1 MNHEY and CDR2 SVGAGI. This chain's CDR3 is CASSYSSQETQYF. In nucleotides, the CDR3 is TGTGCCAGCAGTTACTCCTCTCAAGAGACCCAGTACTTC.

Written as DNA, the CDR3 is TGTGCCAGCAGTCTCAGGGGTCCCAAAGAGACCCAGTACTTC. This sequence encodes CASSLRGPKETQYF. The chain employs TRBV27 and TRBJ2-5; a possible D gene is TRBD1 (6 bases). Germline V lookup: CDR1 MNHEY, CDR2 SMNVEV (reference sequence). The CDR3 contains 14 residues. V lost 5 bases and J 3 bases, leaving 13 bases between the germline ends.

CDR3 sequence reads: CASSPRTSGTTYEQYF. In nucleotides, the CDR3 is TGTGCCAGCAGTCCCCGGACTAGCGGAACAACCTACGAGCAGTACTTC. The rearrangement joins TRBV27 to TRBJ2-7; the match to TRBD2 covers 10 bases. In germline, CDR1 is MNHEY, CDR2 SMNVEV (reference sequence). J lost 2 bases, V lost 5 bases, and 9 bases had no gene match. This CDR3 spans 16 amino acids.

The chain couples TRBV27 to TRBJ2-7; 7 positions match TRBD2. Germline values: CDR1 MNHEY, CDR2 SMNVEV (reference sequence). CDR3 length equals 14 residues. Trimming at V came to 3 bases and at J to 0 bases, leaving 2 bases not matched to a gene. CDR3 nucleotide sequence: TGTGCCAGCAGTTTTATAGCGGGCTCCTACGAGCAGTACTTC. Translation gives CASSFIAGSYEQYF.

With regard to this clone: In this CDR3 the conserved last residue, phenylalanine or tryptophan, is missing, so a read error is likely. The genes are TRBV5-1 and TRBJ1-2; possibly TRBD1 for D (6 bases). V was cut by 3 bases and J by 8 bases, with 14 bases left in between. This CDR3 has 13 amino acids. Germline loops: CDR1 SGHRS, CDR2 YFSETQ. This CDR3 is CASSSGGARGYTL. CDR3 nucleotides: TGCGCCAGCAGCTCCGGGGGGGCTCGAGGCTACACCCTC.

This clone was counted a single time. This rearrangement joins TRBV5-1 to TRBJ2-3, with unresolved D. The CDR3 has 15 residues. The V and J ends lost 1 base and 2 bases respectively, with 11 bases between them. CDR1 SGHRS and CDR2 YFSETQ come from the germline V gene. CDR3: CASSLIGPPTDTQYF. The CDR3 region has the DNA TGCGCCAGCAGCTTGATTGGTCCCCCCACAGATACGCAGTATTTT.

This chain uses TRBV27 with TRBJ2-2, with D unclear. The CDR3 has 13 residues. The germline V and J ends were trimmed by 2 bases and 6 bases, with 7 bases remaining between them. Germline V lookup: CDR1 MNHEY, CDR2 SMNVEV (reference sequence). The DNA for the CDR3 is TGTGCCAGCAGTTTAAGGAGCGCCGGGGAGCTGTTTTTT. This codes for CASSLRSAGELFF.